The T cell receptor (beta chain) described here comes from a study of naive and memory T cell subsets. Regarding the study as a whole: In naive cells, over 95% of TCR sequences were seen only once.

Two oligonucleotides, mixed equimolar, formed the beta constant-region primer covering TRBC1 and TRBC2. Four rounds of PCR amplified the ligated cDNA using nested alpha and beta constant-region primers plus SP2. MiXCR, run by TCRdb on the UMI-ligation and nested PCR reads, gives a single entry per CDR3 protein. The sample has some 16,000 distinct CDR3 sequences; around 9% are singletons. A note on this clonotype: Its specificity is not known.

The ends were cut back, 3 bases at V and 1 base at J, with 12 bases in the middle. CDR1 is MNHEY, CDR2 SMNVEV, per germline (reference sequence). The CDR3 loop spans 15 amino acids. This sequence was found in a human donor in good health. V gene TRBV27 combines with J gene TRBJ1-1, with D possibly TRBD1 on 6 matching bases. The specimen sequenced was central memory CD8+ T cells from blood. CDR3 sequence (DNA): TGTGCCAGCAGTTTGTCAGGGGTATGGAACACTGAAGCTTTCTTT. It encodes CASSLSGVWNTEAFF.